This T cell receptor beta chain derives from a study of cytomegalovirus exposure and HLA in healthy donors. Findings and limits, study-wide: Common viral pathogens were later found to be apparently linked to several of the most significant clusters. As a later analysis revealed, most CMV-associated TCR beta chains appeared HLA-restricted. Analysis was performed later, and it showed HLA-associated TCR beta chains to be more clonally expanded than equally common others.

Concerning this clone itself: What it binds is unknown.

PCR used 60 Vbeta primers and 13 Jbeta primers. The method was immunoSEQ multiplex PCR; TCRdb's version includes in-frame clones alone and lacks a portion of them. Of 200,000 or so clones listed, around 86% are singletons. The source material was PBMCs. The clonotype originates from a woman between 50 and 59 years old in good health and CMV-seropositive.

CDR3 region: CASSPAAGGLYEQYF. DNA for the CDR3: TGTGCCAGCTCACCGGCTGCGGGGGGGCTCTACGAGCAGTACTTC. The chain combines TRBV18 with TRBJ2-7; TRBD2 matches at 9 bases. V was clipped by 3 bases and J by 3 bases; unmatched bases: 6. CDR3 length equals 15 residues. The germline gives CDR1 KGHSH, CDR2 LQKENI.